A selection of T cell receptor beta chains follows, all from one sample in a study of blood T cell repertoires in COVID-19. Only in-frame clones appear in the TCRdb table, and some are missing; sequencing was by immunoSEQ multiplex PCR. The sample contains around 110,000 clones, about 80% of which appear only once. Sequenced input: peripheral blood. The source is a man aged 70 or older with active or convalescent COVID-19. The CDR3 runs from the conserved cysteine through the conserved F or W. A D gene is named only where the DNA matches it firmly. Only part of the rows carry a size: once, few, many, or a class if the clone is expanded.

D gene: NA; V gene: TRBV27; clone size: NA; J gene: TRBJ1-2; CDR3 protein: CASSFRGARGYTF; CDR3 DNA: TGTGCCAGCAGTTTCCGGGGGGCGCGGGGCTACACCTTC
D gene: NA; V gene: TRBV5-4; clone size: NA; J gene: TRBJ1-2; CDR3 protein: CASSSGNANYGYTF; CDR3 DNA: TGTGCCAGCAGCTCAGGGAATGCTAACTATGGCTACACCTTC
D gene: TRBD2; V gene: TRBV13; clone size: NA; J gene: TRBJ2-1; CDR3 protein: CASSSYDRGLAGRQFF; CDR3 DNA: TGTGCCAGCAGCTCCTATGACCGTGGATTAGCGGGAAGGCAGTTCTTC
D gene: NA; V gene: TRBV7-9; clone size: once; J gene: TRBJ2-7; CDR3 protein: CASSFPDGAYEQYF; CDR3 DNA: TGTGCCAGCAGCTTCCCGGACGGGGCCTACGAGCAGTACTTC
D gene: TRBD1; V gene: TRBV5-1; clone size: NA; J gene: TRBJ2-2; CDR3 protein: CASSKGQGAGELFF; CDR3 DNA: TGCGCCAGCAGCAAGGGACAGGGGGCCGGGGAGCTGTTTTTT
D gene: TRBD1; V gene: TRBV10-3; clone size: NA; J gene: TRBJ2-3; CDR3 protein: CAIGTGGTDTQYF; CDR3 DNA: TGTGCCATCGGGACAGGGGGCACAGATACGCAGTATTTT
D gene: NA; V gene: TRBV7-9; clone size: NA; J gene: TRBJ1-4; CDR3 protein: CASSPNARSEKLFF; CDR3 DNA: TGTGCCAGCAGCCCCAATGCGAGGAGTGAAAAACTGTTTTTT
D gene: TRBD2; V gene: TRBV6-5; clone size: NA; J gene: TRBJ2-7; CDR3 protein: CASSQTSRYEQYF; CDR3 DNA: TGTGCCAGCAGTCAGACTAGCAGGTACGAGCAGTACTTC
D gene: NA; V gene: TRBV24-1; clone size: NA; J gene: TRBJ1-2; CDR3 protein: CATPDRLDNSRYGYTF; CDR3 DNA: TGTGCCACCCCGGACAGACTGGACAATTCCCGCTATGGCTACACCTTC
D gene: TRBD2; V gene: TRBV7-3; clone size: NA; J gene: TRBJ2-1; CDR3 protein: CASSLAGAGYNEQFF; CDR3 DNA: TGTGCCAGCAGTCTAGCGGGAGCTGGCTACAATGAGCAGTTCTTC
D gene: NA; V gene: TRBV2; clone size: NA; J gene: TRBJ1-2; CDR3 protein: CASSEQGPGYTF; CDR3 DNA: TGTGCCAGCAGCGAGCAGGGCCCCGGCTACACCTTC
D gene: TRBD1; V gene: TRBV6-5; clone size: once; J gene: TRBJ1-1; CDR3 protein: CASSYSIGGNTEAFF; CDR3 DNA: TGTGCCAGCAGTTACTCGATAGGGGGCAACACTGAAGCTTTCTTT
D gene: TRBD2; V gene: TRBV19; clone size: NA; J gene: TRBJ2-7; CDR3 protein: CASSRGLAGGPLSYEQYF; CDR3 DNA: TGTGCCAGTAGCAGGGGACTAGCGGGAGGGCCACTCTCCTACGAGCAGTACTTC
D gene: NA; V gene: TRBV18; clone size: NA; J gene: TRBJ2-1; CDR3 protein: CASSPLTGYDYNEQFF; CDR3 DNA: TGTGCCAGCTCACCCCTAACAGGGTATGACTACAATGAGCAGTTCTTC
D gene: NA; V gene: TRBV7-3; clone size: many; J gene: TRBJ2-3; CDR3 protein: CASSLQGQTDTQYF; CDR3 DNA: TGTGCCAGCAGCCTCCAGGGCCAGACAGATACGCAGTATTTT
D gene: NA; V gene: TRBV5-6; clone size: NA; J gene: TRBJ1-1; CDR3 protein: CASSIGHPNTEAFF; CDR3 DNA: TGTGCCAGCAGCATCGGACACCCCAACACTGAAGCTTTCTTT
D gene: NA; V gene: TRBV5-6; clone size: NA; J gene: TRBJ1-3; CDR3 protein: CASSLVSGAGNTIYF; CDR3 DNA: TGTGCCAGCAGCTTGGTGTCAGGGGCTGGAAACACCATATATTTT
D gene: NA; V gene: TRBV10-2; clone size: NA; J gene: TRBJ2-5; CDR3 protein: CASSERQETQYF; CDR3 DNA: TGCGCCAGCAGTGAGCGGCAAGAGACCCAGTACTTC
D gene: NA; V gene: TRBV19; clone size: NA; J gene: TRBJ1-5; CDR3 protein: CASRIGTAGQPQHF; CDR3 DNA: TGTGCCAGCCGGATAGGGACTGCGGGTCAGCCCCAGCATTTT
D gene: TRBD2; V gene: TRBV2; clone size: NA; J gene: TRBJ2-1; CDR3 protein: CASMTSGGAGEQFF; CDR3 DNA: TGTGCCAGCATGACTAGCGGGGGGGCCGGGGAGCAGTTCTTC
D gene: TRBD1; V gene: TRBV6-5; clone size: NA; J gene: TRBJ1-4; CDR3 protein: CASSYSGTGDEKLFF; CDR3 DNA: TGTGCCAGCAGTTACTCAGGGACAGGGGATGAAAAACTGTTTTTT
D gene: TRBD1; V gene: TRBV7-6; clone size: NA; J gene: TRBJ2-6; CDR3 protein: CASSPRTGVIGTGANVLTF; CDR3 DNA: TGTGCCAGCAGCCCAAGGACAGGGGTCATTGGTACTGGGGCCAACGTCCTGACTTTC
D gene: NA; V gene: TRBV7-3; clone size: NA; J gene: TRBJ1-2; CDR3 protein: CASSPRAGNGYTF; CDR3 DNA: TGTGCCAGCAGCCCAAGGGCAGGGAATGGCTACACCTTC
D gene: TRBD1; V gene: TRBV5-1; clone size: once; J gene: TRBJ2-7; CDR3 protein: CASSLEGATYEQYF; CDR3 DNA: TGCGCCAGCAGCTTGGAGGGGGCTACCTACGAGCAGTACTTC
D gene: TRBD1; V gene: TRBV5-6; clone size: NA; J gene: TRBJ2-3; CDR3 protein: CASQGGSTDTQYF; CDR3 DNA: TGTGCCTCCCAAGGGGGCAGCACAGATACGCAGTATTTT
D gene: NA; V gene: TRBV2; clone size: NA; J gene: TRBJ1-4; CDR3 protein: CASRPGTNEKLFF; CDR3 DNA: TGTGCCAGCAGACCGGGAACTAATGAAAAACTGTTTTTT
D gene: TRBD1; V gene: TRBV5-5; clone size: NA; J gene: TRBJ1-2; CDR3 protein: CASSYGQGANYGYTF; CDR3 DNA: TGTGCCAGCAGCTATGGACAGGGAGCTAACTATGGCTACACCTTC
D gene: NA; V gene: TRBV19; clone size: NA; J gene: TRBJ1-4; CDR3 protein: CASSIDSTGKEEKLFF; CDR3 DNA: TGTGCCAGTAGTATAGATTCGACGGGAAAGGAAGAAAAACTGTTTTTT
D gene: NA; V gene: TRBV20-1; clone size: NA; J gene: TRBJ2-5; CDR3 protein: CSAMGRETQYF; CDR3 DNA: TGCAGTGCCATGGGGCGAGAGACCCAGTACTTC
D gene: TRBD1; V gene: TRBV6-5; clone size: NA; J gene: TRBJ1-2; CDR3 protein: CASRGGQGDYGYTF; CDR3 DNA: TGTGCCAGCAGGGGGGGACAGGGGGACTATGGCTACACCTTC
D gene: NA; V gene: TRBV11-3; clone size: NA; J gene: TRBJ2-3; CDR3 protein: CASSSVVSDTQYF; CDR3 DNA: TGTGCCAGCAGCTCGGTGGTATCCGATACGCAGTATTTT
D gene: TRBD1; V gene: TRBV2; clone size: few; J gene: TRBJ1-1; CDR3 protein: CASSVGQGNEAFF; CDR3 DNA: TGTGCCAGCAGTGTGGGACAGGGGAATGAAGCTTTCTTT
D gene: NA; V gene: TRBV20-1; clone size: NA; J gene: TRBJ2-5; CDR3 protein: CSASGGQTQYF; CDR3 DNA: TGCAGTGCTAGCGGGGGTCAGACCCAGTACTTC
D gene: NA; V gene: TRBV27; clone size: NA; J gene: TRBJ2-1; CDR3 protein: CASKPILTGNEQFF; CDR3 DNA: TGTGCCAGCAAACCAATATTAACAGGGAATGAGCAGTTCTTC
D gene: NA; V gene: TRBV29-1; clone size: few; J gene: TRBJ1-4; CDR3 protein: CSVEDHVRGEKLFF; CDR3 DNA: TGCAGCGTTGAAGATCATGTTCGAGGTGAAAAACTGTTTTTT
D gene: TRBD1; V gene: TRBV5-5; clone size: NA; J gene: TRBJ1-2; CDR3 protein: CASSFSTQGQGYTF; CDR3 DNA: TGTGCCAGCAGCTTTTCTACACAGGGGCAGGGCTACACCTTC
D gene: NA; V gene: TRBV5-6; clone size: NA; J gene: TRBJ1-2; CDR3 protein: CASSGTLGRGYTF; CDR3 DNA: TGTGCCAGCAGCGGAACTCTGGGCCGGGGCTACACCTTC
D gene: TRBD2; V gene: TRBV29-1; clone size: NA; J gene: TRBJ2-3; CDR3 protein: CSVSSGRGRSTDTQYF; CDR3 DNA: TGCAGCGTCTCCTCGGGGAGGGGACGGAGCACAGATACGCAGTATTTT
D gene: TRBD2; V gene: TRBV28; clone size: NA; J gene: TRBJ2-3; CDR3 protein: CASSLSGPGGADTQYF; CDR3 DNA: TGTGCCAGCAGTTTAAGTGGTCCGGGAGGGGCCGATACGCAGTATTTT
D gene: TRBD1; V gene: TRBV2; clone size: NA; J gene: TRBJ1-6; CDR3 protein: CASSPEQGAHSPLHF; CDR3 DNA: TGTGCCAGCAGTCCAGAACAGGGGGCTCATTCACCCCTCCACTTT